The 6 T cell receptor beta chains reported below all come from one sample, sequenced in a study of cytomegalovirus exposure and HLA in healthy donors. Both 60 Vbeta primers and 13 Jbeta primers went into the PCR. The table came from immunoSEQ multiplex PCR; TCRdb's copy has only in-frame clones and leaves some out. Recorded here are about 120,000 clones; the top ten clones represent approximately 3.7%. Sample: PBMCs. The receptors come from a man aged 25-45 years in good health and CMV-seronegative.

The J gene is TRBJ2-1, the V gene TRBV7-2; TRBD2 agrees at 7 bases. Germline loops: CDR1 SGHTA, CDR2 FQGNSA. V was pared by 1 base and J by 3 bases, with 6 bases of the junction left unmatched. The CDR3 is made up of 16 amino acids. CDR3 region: CASSLGLAIFYNEQFF. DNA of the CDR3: TGTGCCAGCAGCTTAGGACTAGCTATTTTCTACAATGAGCAGTTCTTC.

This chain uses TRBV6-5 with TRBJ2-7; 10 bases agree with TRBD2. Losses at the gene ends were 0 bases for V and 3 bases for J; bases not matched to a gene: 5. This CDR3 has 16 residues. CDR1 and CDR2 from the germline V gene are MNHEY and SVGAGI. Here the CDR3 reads CASSYSKASGGYEQYF. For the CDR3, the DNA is TGTGCCAGCAGTTACTCGAAGGCTAGCGGGGGCTACGAGCAGTACTTC.

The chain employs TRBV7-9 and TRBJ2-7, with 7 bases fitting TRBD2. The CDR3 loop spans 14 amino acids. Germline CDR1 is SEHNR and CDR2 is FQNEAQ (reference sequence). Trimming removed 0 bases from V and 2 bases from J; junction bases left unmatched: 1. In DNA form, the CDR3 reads TGTGCCAGCAGCTTAGCGGGGGGGACCTACGAGCAGTACTTC. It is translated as CASSLAGGTYEQYF.

The CDR3 loop reads CASRKSGGNTGELFF. The CDR3 DNA sequence: TGCGCCAGCAGGAAGAGCGGGGGGAACACCGGGGAGCTGTTTTTT. J is TRBJ2-2 and V is TRBV10-1; 8 bases are a match to TRBD2. The CDR3 has 15 residues. Germline V gives CDR1 WNHNN, CDR2 SYGVQD (reference sequence). V lost 6 bases, J lost 1 base, and 4 bases stayed unmatched.

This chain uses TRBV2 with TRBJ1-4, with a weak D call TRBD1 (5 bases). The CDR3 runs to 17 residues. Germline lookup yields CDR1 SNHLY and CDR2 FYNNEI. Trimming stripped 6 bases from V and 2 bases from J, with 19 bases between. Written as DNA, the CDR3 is TGTGCCAGCAGCCCCCGGGGAGGGGCTCGGACTAATGAAAAACTGTTTTTT. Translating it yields CASSPRGGARTNEKLFF.

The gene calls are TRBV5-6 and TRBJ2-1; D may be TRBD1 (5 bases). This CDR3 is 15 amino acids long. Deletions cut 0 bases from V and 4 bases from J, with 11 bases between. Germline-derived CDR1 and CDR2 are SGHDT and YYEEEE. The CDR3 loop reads CASSLGQGFYNEQFF. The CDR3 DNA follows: TGTGCCAGCAGCTTGGGGCAGGGCTTTTACAATGAGCAGTTCTTC. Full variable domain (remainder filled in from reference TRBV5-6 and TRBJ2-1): DAGVTQSPTHLIKTRGQQVTLRCSPKSGHDTVSWYQQALGQGPQFIFQYYEEEERQRGNFPDRFSGHQFPNYSSELNVNALLLGDSALYLCASSLGQGFYNEQFFGPGTRLTVL.